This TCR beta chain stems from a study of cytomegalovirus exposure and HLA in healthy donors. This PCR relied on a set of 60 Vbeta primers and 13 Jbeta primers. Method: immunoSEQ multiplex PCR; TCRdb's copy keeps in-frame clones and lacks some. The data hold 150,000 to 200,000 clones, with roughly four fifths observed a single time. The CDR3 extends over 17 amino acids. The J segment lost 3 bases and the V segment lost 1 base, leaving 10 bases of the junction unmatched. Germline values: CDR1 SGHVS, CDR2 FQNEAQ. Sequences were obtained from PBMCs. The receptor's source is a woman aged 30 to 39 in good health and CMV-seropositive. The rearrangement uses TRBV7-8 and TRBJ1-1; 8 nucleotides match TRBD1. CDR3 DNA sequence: TGTGCCAGCAGCTTAGTCGGGACAGGTGGCACCGACACTGAAGCTTTCTTT. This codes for CASSLVGTGGTDTEAFF.